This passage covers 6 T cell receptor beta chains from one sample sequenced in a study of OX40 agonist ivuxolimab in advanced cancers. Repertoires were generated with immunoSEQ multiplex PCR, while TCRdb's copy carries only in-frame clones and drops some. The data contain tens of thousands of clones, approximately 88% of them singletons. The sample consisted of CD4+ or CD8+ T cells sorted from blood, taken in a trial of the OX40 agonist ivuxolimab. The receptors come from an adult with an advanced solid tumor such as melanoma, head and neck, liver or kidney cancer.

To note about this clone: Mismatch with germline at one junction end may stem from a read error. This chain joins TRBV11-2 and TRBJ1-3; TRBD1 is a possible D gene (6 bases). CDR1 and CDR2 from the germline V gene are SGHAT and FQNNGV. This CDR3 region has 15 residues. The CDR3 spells CASSELQGSRNTIYF. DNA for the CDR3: TGTGCCAGCAGCGAACTACAGGGCTCTCGAAACACCATATATTTT.

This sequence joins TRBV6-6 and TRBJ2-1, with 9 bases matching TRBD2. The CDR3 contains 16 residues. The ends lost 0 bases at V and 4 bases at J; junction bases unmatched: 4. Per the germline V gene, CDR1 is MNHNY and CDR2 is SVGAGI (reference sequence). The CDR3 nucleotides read TGTGCCAGCAGTTACTCTCTGGCGGGAGGGTACAATGAGCAGTTCTTC. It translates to CASSYSLAGGYNEQFF.

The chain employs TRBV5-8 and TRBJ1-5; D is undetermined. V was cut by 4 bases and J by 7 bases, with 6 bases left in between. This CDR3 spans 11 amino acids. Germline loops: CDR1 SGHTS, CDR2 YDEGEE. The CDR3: CASSTRQPQHF. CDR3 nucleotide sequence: TGTGCCAGCAGCACAAGACAGCCCCAGCATTTT.

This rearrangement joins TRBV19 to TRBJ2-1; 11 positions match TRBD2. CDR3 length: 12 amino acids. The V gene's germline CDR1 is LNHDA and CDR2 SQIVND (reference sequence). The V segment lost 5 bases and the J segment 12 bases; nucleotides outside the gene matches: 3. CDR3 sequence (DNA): TGTGCCAGTAGTGTTAGCGGGAGGGGGCAGTTCTTC. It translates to CASSVSGRGQFF.

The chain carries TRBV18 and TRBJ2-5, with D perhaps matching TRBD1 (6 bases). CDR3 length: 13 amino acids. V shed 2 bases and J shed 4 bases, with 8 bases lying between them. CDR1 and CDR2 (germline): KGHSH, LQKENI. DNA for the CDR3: TGTGCCAGCTCACCAGGACAGAGAGAGACCCAGTACTTC. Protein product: CASSPGQRETQYF.

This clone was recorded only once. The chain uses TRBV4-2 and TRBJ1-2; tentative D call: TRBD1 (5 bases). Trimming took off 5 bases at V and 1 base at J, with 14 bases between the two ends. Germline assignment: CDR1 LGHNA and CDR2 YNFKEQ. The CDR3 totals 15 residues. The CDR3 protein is CASSSEQAFNYGYTF. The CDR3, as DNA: TGTGCCAGCAGCTCTGAACAGGCGTTTAACTATGGCTACACCTTC.